The clone carrying this T cell receptor beta chain was seen a handful of times. Its antigen is not known. The data stem from a study of cytomegalovirus exposure and HLA in healthy donors. Whole-study findings and limits: Reportedly, TCR beta sequences accurately predicted HLA-A and HLA-B alleles in most subjects. Trimming of TCR beta V- and J-genes showed a link, identified in a later analysis, to a missense DCLRE1C variant. Upon later analysis, HLA-associated TCR beta chains proved more clonally expanded than other, equally common chains.

A multiplex PCR was run with 60 Vbeta primers and 13 Jbeta primers. As handled by the study authors: Unique TCR beta chains numbered about 79 million in a later analysis, with roughly 10 million shared. TCRdb keeps only in-frame clones here, not all; method: immunoSEQ multiplex PCR. D and trimming come from the DNA, and the V and J calls and clone size come from that table. The sample has tens of thousands of clones, about two thirds seen once. Germline CDR1 and CDR2: SGHVT and SQSDAQ. V lost 1 base to trimming and J lost 1 base; unmatched junction nucleotides: 5. The CDR3 extends over 17 amino acids.

The material sequenced was PBMCs. The TCR sequence derives from a woman aged 40 to 50 in good health and CMV-seropositive. The chain couples TRBV7-4 to TRBJ2-3, with 10 bases aligning to TRBD1. The CDR3 region is CASSLVFGTGGTDTQYF. For the CDR3, the DNA is TGTGCCAGCAGCTTAGTGTTTGGGACAGGGGGCACAGATACGCAGTATTTT. Filled out from reference TRBV7-4 and TRBJ2-3, the complete variable domain reads GAGVSQSPRYKVAKRGRDVALRCDSISGHVTLYWYRQTLGQGSEVLTYSQSDAQRDKSGRPSGRFSAERPERSVSTLKIQRTEQGDSAVYLCASSLVFGTGGTDTQYFGPGTRLTVL.